The rows below give T cell receptor beta chains drawn from one sample of a study of shared clonotypes between healthy human individuals. Only in-frame clones appear in the TCRdb table, and some are missing; sequencing was by immunoSEQ multiplex PCR. The profile shows 2 million to 3 million clones, under 95% of them singletons. The source material was naive CD4+ T cells from PBMCs. All receptors come from a young man in good health. Some clones in this sample may be carry-over from other donors' samples. Each CDR3 is given without its conserved first and last residue. D genes are given only for firm matches.

d_call	v_call	j_call	cdr3_aa
-	TRBV7-9	TRBJ2-7	ASSVRDHNYEQY
-	TRBV7-8	TRBJ2-7	ASSLFLGSEQY
-	TRBV6-5	TRBJ2-1	ASSYFSSSYNEQF
TRBD1	TRBV10-2	TRBJ2-7	ASRITGGVAREQY
-	TRBV7-8	TRBJ2-2	ASSQNKGNTGELF
TRBD1	TRBV27	TRBJ2-5	ASSLSRGPGETQY
-	TRBV4-1	TRBJ1-3	ASSQESGPSGNTIY
-	TRBV5-5	TRBJ2-7	ASSSPIGTVSYEQY
TRBD2	TRBV2	TRBJ2-7	ASILQLAGPGSSH
TRBD2	TRBV7-2	TRBJ2-1	ASSSPSGTGEQF
-	TRBV4-1	TRBJ2-7	ASSRAWAFPYEQY
-	TRBV14	TRBJ2-5	ASSQGQQTQY
TRBD2	TRBV7-3	TRBJ2-1	ASSLGPSGSYNEQF
-	TRBV28	TRBJ2-7	ASSSPGIVGPYEQY